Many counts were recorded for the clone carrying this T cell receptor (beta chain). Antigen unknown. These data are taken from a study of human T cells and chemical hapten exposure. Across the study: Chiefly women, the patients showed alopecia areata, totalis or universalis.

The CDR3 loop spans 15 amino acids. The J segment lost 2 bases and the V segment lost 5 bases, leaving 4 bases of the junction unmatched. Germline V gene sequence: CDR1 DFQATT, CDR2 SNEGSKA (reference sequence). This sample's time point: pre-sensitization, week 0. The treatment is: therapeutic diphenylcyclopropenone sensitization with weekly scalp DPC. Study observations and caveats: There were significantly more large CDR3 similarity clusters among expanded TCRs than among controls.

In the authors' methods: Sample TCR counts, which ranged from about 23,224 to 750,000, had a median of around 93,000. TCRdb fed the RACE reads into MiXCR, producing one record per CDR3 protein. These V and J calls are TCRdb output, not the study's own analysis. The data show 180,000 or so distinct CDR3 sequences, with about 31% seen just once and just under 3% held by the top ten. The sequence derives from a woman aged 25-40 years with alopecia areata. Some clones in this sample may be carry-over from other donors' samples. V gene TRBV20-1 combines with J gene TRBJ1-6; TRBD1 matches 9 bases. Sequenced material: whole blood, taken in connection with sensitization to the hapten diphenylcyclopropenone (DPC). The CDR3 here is CSAWDREPYNSPLHF. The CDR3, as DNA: TGCAGTGCTTGGGACAGGGAACCCTATAATTCACCCCTCCACTTT.